This T cell receptor beta chain was obtained from a study of blood T cell repertoires in COVID-19. For the study at large: Sources were T cells, B-cell-depleted T cells, or PBMCs; the material itself was cDNA or gDNA.

Trimming shortened V by 5 bases and J by 0 bases, and 14 bases separated the two germline ends. Germline values: CDR1 LNHNV, CDR2 YYDKDF (reference sequence). This CDR3 has 16 residues. TCRdb's table, derived via immunoSEQ multiplex PCR, lists solely in-frame clones and lacks some. Of around 250,000 clones in the sample, approximately 85% were seen once. In its sample, this clone was seen once. The chain carries TRBV15 and TRBJ1-5; D remains ambiguous. The clonotype was recovered from a man at least 80 years old with acute or convalescent COVID-19. The sample consisted of peripheral blood. The CDR3 loop reads CATSRRGGHSNQPQHF. Written as DNA, the CDR3 is TGTGCCACCAGCCGTCGCGGCGGGCATAGCAATCAGCCCCAGCATTTT.